Given below is one T cell receptor (beta chain) in context. Its antigen is unknown. Investigators amplified TCR beta CDR3 regions from RNA transcripts. The library came from an HTBI-primed first-round RT-PCR and a second-round multiplex PCR. TCRdb itself ran the multiplex PCR reads through MiXCR, one entry per CDR3 protein. The table shows around 400,000 distinct CDR3 sequences, with 15% to 20% occurring only once. The data were taken from a study of Graves' ophthalmopathy and Graves' hyperthyroidism. Looking at the study overall: Peripheral blood was gathered at the point of initial diagnosis, before any treatment started.

CDR1 is DFQATT and CDR2 is SNEGSKA in the germline V gene (reference sequence). The junction had 11 bases not matched to a gene; V was cut back by 6 bases and J by 4 bases. This CDR3 comprises 15 residues. Findings and caveats of the study: The model forecast ophthalmopathy progression, reaching around 66% sensitivity and 72% to 75% specificity. Ophthalmopathy and stable hyperthyroidism were discriminated by a 13-signature model, with about 91% sensitivity and around 77% specificity. Blood contained most expanded thyroid clonotypes exceeding 0.001 frequency.

This clonotype was sampled from a woman under 30 with Graves' ophthalmopathy. The specimen sequenced was peripheral blood. V and J are TRBV20-1 and TRBJ1-5; TRBD1 matches at 8 bases. This chain's CDR3 is CSATRPDRVNQPQHF. The CDR3, as DNA: TGCAGTGCCACTAGACCGGACAGGGTGAATCAGCCCCAGCATTTT.